The 11 T cell receptor beta chains in this list originate from one sample, sequenced in a study of early T cells in non-severe SARS-CoV-2 infection listed by TCRdb under 2021. Library method: 5' RACE. Reads for this sample came from a NextSeq 500. TCRdb cleaned the public reads at Q25 with fastp, built clones with MiXCR and kept in-frame beta chains. Every entry covers one CDR3 protein and lists the most common genes and DNA from its rows. The sample yields some 96,000 distinct CDR3 sequences; about 13% were counted once. The biggest ten clones account for 2% to 2.5% of the sample. Material: whole blood. The receptor set was obtained from an adult who was a healthcare worker with PCR-confirmed SARS-CoV-2 infection or an uninfected control (not recorded which).

The chain links TRBV7-3 to TRBJ1-2; 9 positions agree with TRBD1. The V gene end was trimmed by 5 bases and the J gene end by 4 bases; junction bases not matched to a gene: 8. In germline, CDR1 is SGHTA, CDR2 FQGTGA. CDR3 length equals 15 residues. The DNA of the CDR3 is TGTGCCAGCAGCAAGCAACAGGGGGCGGGCTATGGCTACACCTTC. Translated: CASSKQQGAGYGYTF.

V usage is TRBV7-2 and J usage is TRBJ2-3; unclear D gene. Germline loops: CDR1 SGHTA, CDR2 FQGNSA. V shed 5 bases and J shed 1 base, with 10 bases lying between them. CDR3 length equals 14 residues. The CDR3 nucleotides are TGTGCCAGCAGCAGACTCTCCCGCACAGATACGCAGTATTTT. Translated: CASSRLSRTDTQYF.

The chain couples TRBV5-1 to TRBJ1-1, with 7 bases matching TRBD1. The CDR3 is 14 residues long. The germline V gene has CDR1 SGHRS and CDR2 YFSETQ. The V segment lost 2 bases and the J segment 4 bases; nucleotides outside the gene matches: 5. In DNA form, the CDR3 reads TGCGCCAGCAGCTTAACCAGGGGGATCACTGAAGCTTTCTTT. This encodes CASSLTRGITEAFF.

This clonotype has at least ten counts. The V gene is TRBV12-3 or TRBV12-4, the J gene TRBJ2-3, with a possible D match to TRBD1 (5 bases). Trimming pared 4 bases from V and 6 bases from J, leaving 8 bases between. The CDR3 sequence is 12 residues long. CDR3 nucleotides: TGTGCCAGCAGTTCAGGGTCTGATACGCAGTATTTT. This codes for CASSSGSDTQYF.

V and J are TRBV28 and TRBJ2-1; D call uncertain. CDR1 and CDR2 from the germline V gene are MDHEN and SYDVKM. The CDR3 is made up of 13 amino acids. The V end was cut by 6 bases, the J end by 4 bases, with 10 bases between. The CDR3 nucleotides are TGTGCCAGCAGAATGACGGAGTACAATGAGCAGTTCTTC. Translating gives CASRMTEYNEQFF. Drawing the rest from reference TRBV28 and TRBJ2-1, the complete variable domain is DVKVTQSSRYLVKRTGEKVFLECVQDMDHENMFWYRQDPGLGLRLIYFSYDVKMKEKGDIPEGYSVSREKKERFSLILESASTNQTSMYLCASRMTEYNEQFFGPGTRLTVL.

Comment on this clonotype: This sequence may be a read error, since a much larger clone differs from it by one base. The V and J genes are TRBV6-2 or TRBV6-3 and TRBJ1-3, with D maybe TRBD1 (5 bases). Germline V gene sequence: CDR1 MNHEY, CDR2 SVGEGT. V was pared by 2 bases and J by 0 bases, with 8 bases between. There are 15 residues in the CDR3. Here the CDR3 reads CASSYRGVSGNTIYF. The CDR3 DNA is TGTGCCAGCAGTTACCGGGGGGTCTCTGGAAACACCATATATTTT.

The chain recombines TRBV29-1 with TRBJ1-1; D call uncertain. The CDR3 contains 12 residues. The V and J ends lost 7 bases and 1 base respectively, with 10 bases between them. Germline-derived CDR1 and CDR2 are SQVTM and ANQGSEA. Written as DNA, the CDR3 is TGCAGCGGCCTGCCCTCGAACACTGAAGCTTTCTTT. Translated, it gives CSGLPSNTEAFF.

The chain couples TRBV29-1 to TRBJ2-1; D ambiguous. V was clipped by 0 bases and J by 7 bases, with 4 bases between them. Germline CDR1 SQVTM, CDR2 ANQGSEA. The CDR3 has 11 residues. This CDR3 reads CSVEDVNEQFF. The DNA of the CDR3 is TGCAGCGTTGAAGACGTTAATGAGCAGTTCTTC.

This clonotype was counted between two and nine times. The J gene is TRBJ1-5, the V gene TRBV7-9; D is unresolved. CDR3 length: 18 amino acids. Per germline, CDR1 SEHNR and CDR2 FQNEAQ (reference sequence). Trimming took off 5 bases at V and 0 bases at J, with 20 bases between the two ends. The CDR3 loop is CASSPRGPSTYSNQPQHF. Here the CDR3 DNA reads TGTGCCAGCAGCCCGAGAGGACCGTCAACCTATAGCAATCAGCCCCAGCATTTT.

This sequence joins TRBV7-2 and TRBJ2-7, with D unclear. V was pared by 0 bases and J by 0 bases, with 9 bases between. Germline V gives CDR1 SGHTA, CDR2 FQGNSA. This CDR3 region has 15 residues. This chain's CDR3 is CASSLAGVGSYEQYF. As DNA, the CDR3 is TGTGCCAGCAGCTTAGCTGGCGTAGGCTCCTACGAGCAGTACTTC.

In this sample, this clonotype turned up many times. The J gene is TRBJ1-6, the V gene TRBV25-1; D is ambiguous. The CDR3 sequence is 12 residues long. V lost 6 bases and J lost 15, with 15 bases in between. Per germline, CDR1 MGHDK and CDR2 SYGVNS. This CDR3 is CASRETDALLHF. CDR3 coding DNA: TGTGCCAGCAGAGAGACGGACGCTCTCCTCCACTTT.